One sample yielded the 2 T cell receptor beta chains listed below, sequenced in a study of cytomegalovirus exposure and HLA in healthy donors. In the PCR, 60 Vbeta and 13 Jbeta primers were used. The table came from immunoSEQ multiplex PCR; TCRdb's copy has only in-frame clones and leaves some out. The table lists around 100,000 clones, around 80% of them singletons. The source material was PBMCs. These receptor sequences come from a woman aged 40 to 50 in good health and CMV-seronegative.

This chain joins TRBV28 and TRBJ2-7; TRBD2 might be the D (6 bases). Germline V gene sequence: CDR1 MDHEN, CDR2 SYDVKM. V was pared by 2 bases and J by 0 bases, with 17 bases between. This CDR3 is 17 amino acids long. This chain's CDR3 is CASSLDLASASSYEQYF. The CDR3 DNA is TGTGCCAGCAGTTTAGACTTGGCTAGCGCTTCCTCCTACGAGCAGTACTTC.

The rearrangement uses TRBV11-2 and TRBJ2-1; no clear D gene. The CDR3 extends over 14 amino acids. V gave up 5 bases and J gave up 7 bases, with 15 bases separating them. CDR1 and CDR2 from the germline V gene are SGHAT and FQNNGV. CDR3 protein: CASSLTQPQNEQFF. The CDR3 DNA sequence: TGTGCCAGCAGCCTCACCCAGCCACAGAATGAGCAGTTCTTC. The complete variable domain, with remaining parts taken from reference TRBV11-2 and TRBJ2-1, reads EAGVAQSPRYKIIEKRQSVAFWCNPISGHATLYWYQQILGQGPKLLIQFQNNGVVDDSQLPKDRFSAERLKGVDSTLKIQPAKLEDSAVYLCASSLTQPQNEQFFGPGTRLTVL.